This note documents a single TCR beta chain sequence. Antigen specificity is unknown. The V end lost 4 bases, the J end lost 0 bases, and 10 bases lay between the germline ends. This CDR3 is built from 15 residues. Germline V CDR1 and CDR2: MNHEY, SVGAGI. TCRdb redid the calling of the 5' RACE reads with MiXCR, one entry per CDR3 protein. The sample holds fewer than 650,000 distinct CDR3 sequences, 20% to 25% seen once. This sample is drawn from a study of T-cell memory formation after mild COVID-19. The study, taken as a whole, reports: Some responding clones appeared in pre-infection memory, suggesting cross-reactive memory joined. From day 15 to 85, contracting clones were balanced between CD4 and CD8, whereas later expanders leaned toward CD4+.

V and J are TRBV6-5 and TRBJ1-3; a weak D match, TRBD1 (5 bases). The sequence derives from an adult woman who had mild COVID-19 (a few samples of this study predate the infection). Cell type and time point are not known. The sample consisted of PBMCs or a T cell subset sorted from them (not recorded which). The CDR3 spells CASSWDRSSGNTIYF. As DNA, the CDR3 is TGTGCCAGCAGTTGGGACCGAAGCTCTGGAAACACCATATATTTT.